The TCR beta chain under discussion was sequenced for a study of blood T cell repertoires in COVID-19. Study context: The United States, Italy and Spain provided the acute and convalescent COVID-19 samples. T cells, B-cell-depleted T cells, or PBMCs supplied cDNA or gDNA.

In the study's own analysis: Researchers report that nucleated cell counts were estimated from reference gene primer amplification. Sequencing used immunoSEQ multiplex PCR; TCRdb keeps in-frame clones, though not all of them. For V, J and clone size, that table is used; D and trimming come from the DNA. The table records 140,000 or so clones, around 89% of them present only once. The receptor was isolated from a woman aged 60-75 years with active COVID-19. The sequenced sample consisted of peripheral blood.

DNA for the CDR3: TGTGCCAGCCTAATGCTCTCTGGAAACACCATATATTTT. This translates into CASLMLSGNTIYF. The V and J genes are TRBV28 and TRBJ1-3; unclear D gene. V was clipped by 8 bases and J by 0 bases, with 8 bases between them. CDR3 size: 13 residues. The germline gives CDR1 MDHEN, CDR2 SYDVKM.